This TCR beta chain appears in the sequencing data of a study of blood T cell repertoires in COVID-19 (dated by TCRdb to about 2020). Regarding the study in general: Samples covering the acute and convalescent phases of COVID-19 were provided by collaborators in the United States, Italy and Spain. The material from the prospective study consisted of cDNA or gDNA derived from T cells, B-cell-depleted T cells, or PBMCs. Subjects who had been exposed to COVID-19, were actively infected with it, or had recovered from it provided the deeply sampled blood TCRbeta repertoires that made up the dataset. The repertoires were made available in a free public database intended to serve as a resource for research on the immune response to SARS-CoV-2. The samples were drawn from the first 160 participants of the ongoing ImmuneRACE study and from some 1,300 subjects provided by 6 global collaborators. Nearly every sample came with metadata listing a de-identified subject ID, COVID-19 status, age in years and sex. HLA class I and class II types, where available, came from metadata supplied by the sample provider rather than from assay-based typing.

One collaborating source in Seattle enrolled patients during active infection and followed them longitudinally through the course of disease. The collaborating institutions used their own protocols to collect whole blood in K2EDTA tubes. Collaborator samples were shipped for TCRbeta analysis as frozen whole blood, isolated PBMCs, or DNA extracted from either sample type. Remarks on this clone: What antigen it recognizes has not been identified. Base qualities were left out, and no much larger clone turns up one base away.

According to the germline V gene, CDR1 reads SNHLY and CDR2 reads FYNNEI. From its cysteine to its phenylalanine, the CDR3 spans 14 amino acids. Only CDR3 DNA remains: 42 bases, in frame from the first base. Trimming takes 7 bases off V and 3 bases off J; junction bases not matched to a gene: 5. The paper as a whole reports these results and caveats: How much clinical and demographic metadata was included differed by source and by participant, and the metadata was provided uncurated.

The immunoSEQ Assay, a bias-controlled multiplex PCR, was used to amplify TCRbeta CDR3 regions from genomic DNA. For the original study's pipeline: Nucleated cell counts per sample were estimated from amplification of reference gene primers within the assay. To quantify the absolute abundance of each unique TCRbeta CDR3 rearrangement, sequence reads were collapsed and filtered. Productive Simpson clonality was computed per sample as the square root of Simpson's diversity index over productive rearrangements. Sourced from immuneACCESS, this table was stored by TCRdb with only in-frame sequences that have V and J called. A share of the clones is absent; for the studies checked, an unresolved V gene accounts for under half, and the remainder has no known explanation. D and trimming were read from the DNA, whereas the V and J calls and clone size are those reported in that table. The sample table contains about 340,000 clones; only one count was recorded for around 87% of them. Clones ranked in the top ten supply nearly 6.5% of the sample.

This sequence was found in a woman between 45 and 65 years old with COVID-19, enrolled during active disease. The source material was peripheral blood. This chain is built from TRBV2 and TRBJ1-1, and TRBD1 aligns with 10 junction nucleotides. The DNA sequence is TGTGCCAGCACCCGACAGGGGGCAGACACTGAAGCTTTCTTT. Its translation is CASTRQGADTEAFF.